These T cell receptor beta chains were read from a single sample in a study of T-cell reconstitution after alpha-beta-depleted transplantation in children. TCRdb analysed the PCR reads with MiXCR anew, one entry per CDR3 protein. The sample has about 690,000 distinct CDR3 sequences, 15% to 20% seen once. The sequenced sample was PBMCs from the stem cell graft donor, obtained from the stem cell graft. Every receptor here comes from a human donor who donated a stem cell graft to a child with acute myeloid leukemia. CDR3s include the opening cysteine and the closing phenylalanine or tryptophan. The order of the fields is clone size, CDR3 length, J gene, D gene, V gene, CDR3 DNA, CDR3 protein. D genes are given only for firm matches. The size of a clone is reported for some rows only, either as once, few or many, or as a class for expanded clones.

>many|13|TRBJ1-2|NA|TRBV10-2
TGCGCCAGCAGTGTAGGAGGCCTCTATGGCTACACCTTC
CASSVGGLYGYTF
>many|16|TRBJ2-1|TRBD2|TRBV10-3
TGTGCCATCAGTGAGTTGGGGACTAGTTCCTACAATGAGCAGTTCTTC
CAISELGTSSYNEQFF
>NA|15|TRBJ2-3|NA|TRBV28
TGTGCCAGCAGTTTAGCGGGCGATAGCACAGATACGCAGTATTTT
CASSLAGDSTDTQYF
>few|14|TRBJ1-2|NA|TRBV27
TGTGCCAGCAGTTTACGGGGGGAAAGCTATGGCTACACCTTC
CASSLRGESYGYTF
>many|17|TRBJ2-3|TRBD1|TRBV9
TGTGCCAGCAGCGTACGGTCCGACAGGGGGGGCACAGATACGCAGTATTTT
CASSVRSDRGGTDTQYF
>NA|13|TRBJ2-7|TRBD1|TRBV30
TGTGCCTGGAGTGGACAGGGGGTTGGGGAGCAGTACTTC
CAWSGQGVGEQYF
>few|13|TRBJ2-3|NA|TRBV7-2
TGTGCCAGCAGCCTAAGTGGTAGAGATACGCAGTATTTT
CASSLSGRDTQYF
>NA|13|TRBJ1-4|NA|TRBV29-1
TGCAGCGTGTTCTTTGCAACTAATGAAAAACTGTTTTTT
CSVFFATNEKLFF
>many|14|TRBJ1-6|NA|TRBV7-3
TGTGCCAGCAGCTTCCGCGGGCAGAATTCACCCCTCCACTTT
CASSFRGQNSPLHF
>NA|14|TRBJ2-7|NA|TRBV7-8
TGTGCCAGCAGCTTCTCTGGCTCCTCCTACGAGCAGTACTTC
CASSFSGSSYEQYF
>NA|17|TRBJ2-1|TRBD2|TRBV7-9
TGTGCCAGCAGCTTTTTTAGCGGGGGGGCCTCACGATATGAGCAGTTCTTC
CASSFFSGGASRYEQFF
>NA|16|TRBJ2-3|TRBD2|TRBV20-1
TGCAGTGCTAGAGCCCTAGCGGGGGGGCCGGGAGATACGCAGTATTTT
CSARALAGGPGDTQYF
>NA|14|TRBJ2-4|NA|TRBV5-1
TGCGCCAGTTCCTTCGGCCTAGTTAAGGACATTCAGTACTTC
CASSFGLVKDIQYF
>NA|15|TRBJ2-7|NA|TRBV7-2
TGTGCCAGCAGCTTAGCCCGGGTCGCCAACTACGAGCAGTACTTC
CASSLARVANYEQYF
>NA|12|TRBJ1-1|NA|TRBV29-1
TGCAGCGTCGGACCCTATTACACTGAAGCTTTCTTT
CSVGPYYTEAFF
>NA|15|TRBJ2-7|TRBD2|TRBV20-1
TGCAGTGCTAGAGATGGGCTAGCGGGGGGGTACGAGCAGTACTTC
CSARDGLAGGYEQYF
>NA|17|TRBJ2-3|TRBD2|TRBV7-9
TGTGCCAGCAGCTTAAAGGCTAGCGGGGCCAGCACAGATACGCAGTATTTT
CASSLKASGASTDTQYF
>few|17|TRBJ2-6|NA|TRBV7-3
TGTGCCAGCAGCTTAACAGGGGCCCAATCTGGGGCCAACGTCCTGACTTTC
CASSLTGAQSGANVLTF
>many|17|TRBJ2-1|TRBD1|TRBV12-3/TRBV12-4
TGTGCCAGTCAGTTTACCGGACAGGGACGGAACTACAATGAGCAGTTCTTC
CASQFTGQGRNYNEQFF
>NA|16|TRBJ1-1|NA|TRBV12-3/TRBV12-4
TGTGCCAGCAGTCCCCGGACAGCGCTCCCTAACACTGAAGCTTTCTTT
CASSPRTALPNTEAFF
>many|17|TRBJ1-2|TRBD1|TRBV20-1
TGCAGTGCTAGAGCCGGGACAGGGGAACAAGAGAGCTATGGCTACACCTTC
CSARAGTGEQESYGYTF
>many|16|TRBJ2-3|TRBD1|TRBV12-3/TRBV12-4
TGTGCCAGCAGTTCCTCCGGGACAGGGCTGAAAGATACGCAGTATTTT
CASSSSGTGLKDTQYF
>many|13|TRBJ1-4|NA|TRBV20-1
TGCAGTGCTAGAGCCGGGGTCGGAGAAAAACTGTTTTTT
CSARAGVGEKLFF
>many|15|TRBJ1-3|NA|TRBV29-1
TGCAGCGTGACGACGGACGGCTTCTCTGGAAACACCATATATTTT
CSVTTDGFSGNTIYF
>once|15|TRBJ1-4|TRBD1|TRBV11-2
TGTGCCAGCAGCTTACAGGGGCAGGGGGCGGAAAAACTGTTTTTT
CASSLQGQGAEKLFF
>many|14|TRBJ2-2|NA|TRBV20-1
TGCAGTGCTAGCAGTGACCGGGTGAGCGGGGAGCTGTTTTTT
CSASSDRVSGELFF
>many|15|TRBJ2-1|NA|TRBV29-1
TGCAGCGTTGTATGGGGGCTAGCGGAGGTCAATGAGCAGTTCTTC
CSVVWGLAEVNEQFF
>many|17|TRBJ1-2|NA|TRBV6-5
TGTGCCAGCAGTTACTCAAAGTGGGGGGACCCTAACTATGGCTACACCTTC
CASSYSKWGDPNYGYTF
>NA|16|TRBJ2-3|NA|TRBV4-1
TGCGCCAGCAGCCAATTCCCAGGATCTAGCACAGATACGCAGTATTTT
CASSQFPGSSTDTQYF
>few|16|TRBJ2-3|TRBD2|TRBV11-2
TGTGCCAGCAGCCCACGCCCTAGCGGTAGCACAGATACGCAGTATTTT
CASSPRPSGSTDTQYF
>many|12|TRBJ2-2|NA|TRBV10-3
TGTGCCATCAGTGAGTCCGGCGGGGAGCTGTTTTTT
CAISESGGELFF
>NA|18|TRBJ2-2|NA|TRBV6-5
TGTGCCAGCAGTTATCCCCCTCCACCCGGAACCTACACCGGGGAGCTGTTTTTT
CASSYPPPPGTYTGELFF
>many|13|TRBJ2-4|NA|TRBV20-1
TGCAGTGCTAGAGAACACACCAAAAACATTCAGTACTTC
CSAREHTKNIQYF
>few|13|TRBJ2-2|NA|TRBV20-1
TGCAGTGCTAGAGATCCGCCCCGGGGGGAGCTGTTTTTT
CSARDPPRGELFF
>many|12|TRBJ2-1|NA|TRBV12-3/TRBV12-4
TGTGCCAGCAGCCAAGGACTAACTGAGCAGTTCTTC
CASSQGLTEQFF
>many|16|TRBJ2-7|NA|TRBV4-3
TGCGCCAGCAGCCAAGATCGTATAGGGGGGTCCTACGAGCAGTACTTC
CASSQDRIGGSYEQYF
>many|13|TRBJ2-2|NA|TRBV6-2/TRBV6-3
TGTGCCAGCAGTTACAGGGACACCGGGGAGCTGTTTTTT
CASSYRDTGELFF
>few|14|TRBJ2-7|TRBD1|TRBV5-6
TGTGCCAGCAGCTTGGCCGGGTCAGGGGGAGAGCAGTACTTC
CASSLAGSGGEQYF
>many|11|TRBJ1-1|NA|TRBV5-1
TGCGCCAGCAGTACTGGCACTGAAGCTTTCTTT
CASSTGTEAFF
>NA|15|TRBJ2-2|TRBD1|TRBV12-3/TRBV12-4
TGTGCCAGCAGAACCGGGACAGGGTTTCCCGGGGAGCTGTTTTTT
CASRTGTGFPGELFF
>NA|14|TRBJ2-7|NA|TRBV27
TGTGCCAGCAGTTATATCGCGCCAGGCTACGAGCAGTACTTC
CASSYIAPGYEQYF
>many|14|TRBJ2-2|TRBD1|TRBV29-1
TGCAGCGTCAGGGGGCGCCGGGACACCGGGGAGCTGTTTTTT
CSVRGRRDTGELFF
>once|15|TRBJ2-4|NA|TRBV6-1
TGTGCCAGCAGTGAAGCGCATCTGGGTTTGGACATTCAGTACTTC
CASSEAHLGLDIQYF
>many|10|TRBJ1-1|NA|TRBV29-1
TGCAGCGTCCTGGGCACTGAAGCTTTCTTT
CSVLGTEAFF